This T cell receptor (beta chain) is from a study of T cells in Graves' hyperthyroidism and ophthalmopathy. Broader study findings: The model predicted ophthalmopathy a median roughly 6.5 months before onset. Separating ophthalmopathy from stable hyperthyroidism was achieved by a 13 V-J model.

Diagnoses were established using clinical symptoms, serum thyroxine and TRAb, thyroid ultrasound and orbital computed tomography. The CDR3 contains 14 residues. V gave up 2 bases and J gave up 4 bases; unmatched junction bases: 6. Germline values: CDR1 GTSNPN, CDR2 SVGIG (reference sequence). This clonotype occurred many times. Its cognate antigen is unknown. From RNA transcripts, TCR beta CDR3 regions were amplified. With the HTBI primer set, the TCR CDR3 went through a first round of RT-PCR. MiXCR, run by TCRdb on the multiplex PCR reads, gives a single entry per CDR3 protein. The table shows 530,000 or so distinct CDR3 sequences, with 15% to 20% occurring only once.

Sequencing was done on a sample of blood. This clonotype was sampled from a young woman with Graves' ophthalmopathy. The chain employs TRBV30 and TRBJ1-1, with TRBD1 matching 8 bases. The CDR3 coding sequence is TGTGCCTGGAGTCCCGGGACAGGTAGCACTGAAGCTTTCTTT. Residues: CAWSPGTGSTEAFF. The entire variable domain, with the rest obtained from reference TRBV30 and TRBJ1-1, is as follows: SQTIHQWPATLVQPVGSPLSLECTVEGTSNPNLYWYRQAAGRGLQLLFYSVGIGQISSEVPQNLSASRPQDRQFILSSKKLLLSDSGFYLCAWSPGTGSTEAFFGQGTRLTVV.